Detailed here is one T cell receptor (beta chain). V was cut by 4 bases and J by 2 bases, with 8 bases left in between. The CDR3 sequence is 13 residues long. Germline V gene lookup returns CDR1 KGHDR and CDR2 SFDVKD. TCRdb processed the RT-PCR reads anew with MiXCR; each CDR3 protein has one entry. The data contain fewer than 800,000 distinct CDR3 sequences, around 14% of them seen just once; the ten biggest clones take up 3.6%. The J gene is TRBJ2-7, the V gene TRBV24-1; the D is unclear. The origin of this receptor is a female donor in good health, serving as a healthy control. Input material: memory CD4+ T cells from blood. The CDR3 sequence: CATSDTRAYEQYF. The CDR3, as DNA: TGTGCCACCAGTGACACCCGCGCCTACGAGCAGTACTTC.